Listed below are T cell receptor beta chains from one sample, sequenced in a study of blood T cell repertoires in COVID-19. Profiled with immunoSEQ multiplex PCR; TCRdb holds only in-frame clones, not every one. The repertoire holds 100,000 to 150,000 clones, with approximately 70% as singletons. Specimen: peripheral blood. Receptors were obtained from a woman aged 70-85 years with acute or convalescent COVID-19. The CDR3 runs from the conserved cysteine through the conserved F or W. Each record gives: J gene, V gene, clone size, D gene, CDR3 DNA, CDR3 protein. The D gene is left open where the match is weak. Not all rows give a size; the values are once, few, many and, for expanded clones, a class.

J gene: TRBJ1-2
V gene: TRBV3-1/TRBV3-2
clone size: NA
D gene: NA
CDR3 DNA: TGTGCCAGCAGCCAAGGGGGCAGTAACTATGGCTACACCTTC
CDR3 protein: CASSQGGSNYGYTF

J gene: TRBJ2-3
V gene: TRBV2
clone size: NA
D gene: TRBD2
CDR3 DNA: TGTGCCAGTGTGGGGCAGCGGGGCCTTCCAGATACGCAGTATTTT
CDR3 protein: CASVGQRGLPDTQYF

J gene: TRBJ2-1
V gene: TRBV30
clone size: NA
D gene: TRBD2
CDR3 DNA: TGTGCCTGGAGTGTACCGCGGGAGGGGAGCAATGAGCAGTTCTTC
CDR3 protein: CAWSVPREGSNEQFF

J gene: TRBJ1-4
V gene: TRBV21-1
clone size: NA
D gene: NA
CDR3 DNA: TGTGCCAGCAGCACCCCCTTAGGGCAGGCCTCCCTGCGGGAACTGTTTTTT
CDR3 protein: CASSTPLGQASLRELFF

J gene: TRBJ1-4
V gene: TRBV5-1
clone size: NA
D gene: NA
CDR3 DNA: TGCGCCAGCAGCTTGGAGAGTCGGGCAACTAATGAAAAACTGTTTTTT
CDR3 protein: CASSLESRATNEKLFF

J gene: TRBJ1-2
V gene: TRBV19
clone size: NA
D gene: NA
CDR3 DNA: TGTGCCAGTAGTATAGGGAGACGGGACTATGGCTACACCTTC
CDR3 protein: CASSIGRRDYGYTF

J gene: TRBJ1-2
V gene: TRBV7-9
clone size: NA
D gene: TRBD1
CDR3 DNA: TGTGCCAGCAGCTTCGGCGGGGACAGGGCTAACTATGGCTACACCTTC
CDR3 protein: CASSFGGDRANYGYTF

J gene: TRBJ2-1
V gene: TRBV19
clone size: NA
D gene: NA
CDR3 DNA: TGTGCCAGTAGGGACTCCCCCTACAATGAGCAGTTCTTC
CDR3 protein: CASRDSPYNEQFF

J gene: TRBJ2-1
V gene: TRBV27
clone size: NA
D gene: NA
CDR3 DNA: TGTGCCAGCACCACACTAGGGAGTAACAGTGGGAATGAGCAGTTCTTC
CDR3 protein: CASTTLGSNSGNEQFF

J gene: TRBJ1-2
V gene: TRBV6-1
clone size: NA
D gene: NA
CDR3 DNA: TGTGCCAGCAGTGAAGCTCAAGGGAGACCCTATGGCTACACCTTC
CDR3 protein: CASSEAQGRPYGYTF

J gene: TRBJ1-2
V gene: TRBV7-2
clone size: NA
D gene: TRBD1
CDR3 DNA: TGTGCCAGCAGCGTGCGGGACAGGGACTCCAATGGCTACACCTTC
CDR3 protein: CASSVRDRDSNGYTF

J gene: TRBJ1-1
V gene: TRBV29-1
clone size: once
D gene: TRBD1
CDR3 DNA: TGCAGCGTCGGGACAGGGTCCATTCCGGACACTGAAGCTTTCTTT
CDR3 protein: CSVGTGSIPDTEAFF

J gene: TRBJ1-1
V gene: TRBV9
clone size: few
D gene: NA
CDR3 DNA: TGTGCCAGCAGCGTTATGGACAGTATGAACACTGAAGCTTTCTTT
CDR3 protein: CASSVMDSMNTEAFF

J gene: TRBJ2-7
V gene: TRBV27
clone size: NA
D gene: NA
CDR3 DNA: TGTGCCAGCAGTTCAAGACCGCCGAGGGAGCAGTACTTC
CDR3 protein: CASSSRPPREQYF

J gene: TRBJ2-1
V gene: TRBV5-8
clone size: few
D gene: NA
CDR3 DNA: TGTGCCAGCAGCCCCTCCGAGGTGAGCAGTTTCTTC
CDR3 protein: CASSPSEVSSFF

J gene: TRBJ1-6
V gene: TRBV18
clone size: once
D gene: TRBD1
CDR3 DNA: TGTGCCAGCTCACCCCCCCAGGGGGACGGTTCACCCCTCCACTTT
CDR3 protein: CASSPPQGDGSPLHF